This T cell receptor beta chain comes out of a study of cytomegalovirus exposure and HLA in healthy donors (dated by TCRdb to about 2017). General notes on the study: A later analysis indicated that the roughly 130 validation repertoires were generated on the platform also employed for the 666 repertoires of the first cohort. The aim of the study was to test whether cataloging public T cell receptors could identify signatures of past pathogen exposure. In addition to the first cohort of approximately 650 subjects, a separate validation cohort of approximately 120 different subjects was used. To predict cytomegalovirus infection status, the study brought together high-throughput TCR immunosequencing, statistical association of individual TCRs with disease status, and machine learning. The research as a whole found: According to the authors, the approach could potentially be generalized to other disease states and immunological phenotypes. Most TCR sequences were seen in very few donors, while some public TCRs were found in many individuals. In vitro tests confirmed that a few of the cytomegalovirus-associated TCR beta chains recognize cytomegalovirus antigens. In the study, around 150 TCR beta chains were listed as associated with cytomegalovirus. A later analysis found that TCRs clustered in the first cohort also tended to co-occur in the roughly 110 validation repertoires, with approximately 93% of cluster scores above 0. In both the original and validation cohorts, the classifier was reported to diagnose cytomegalovirus status with high specificity and sensitivity. A later analysis had no HLA typing for the validation cohort, so co-occurrence there was scored across all 120 or so repertoires.

Including cysteine and phenylalanine, the CDR3 has 15 amino acids. The kept DNA is CDR3 alone, 45 bases in frame from the first base. Taken from the germline V gene, the CDR1 and CDR2 loops are MNHEY and SVGAGI. V trim: 6 bases; J trim: 6 bases; unmatched bases: 13. Preparation of the library involved the immunoSEQ multiplex PCR assay. The paper's data handling went like this. A statistical classification framework was developed to diagnose cytomegalovirus status using the catalog of TCR beta chain sequences. Entries here come from immuneACCESS through TCRdb and include only in-frame sequences with V and J called. Some clones fail to appear in such tables; in the studies checked, an unresolved V gene covers under half of the shortfall, and the cause of the remainder is unknown. The V and J calls and clone size come from that table; D and trimming were worked out from the DNA. In all, the sample holds approximately 44,000 clones, and about 88% of those were seen once. The ten most abundant clones make up 6.7% of the sample.

Regarding this clone: Its antigen specificity is not known. No per-base quality is available; no much larger clone lies one base away.

Separate from the approximately 670-subject first cohort, the validation cohort of some 130 subjects was the group to which the donors belonged. This TCR was recovered from a woman younger than 45 in good health and CMV-seronegative. The chain is assembled from TRBV6-5 and TRBJ1-1; 7 nucleotides in the junction match TRBD1. The sequenced material came from PBMCs. CDR3 loop: CASSLPTGTGSEAFF. The DNA reads as follows: TGTGCCAGCAGCCTACCGACAGGGACGGGTTCTGAAGCTTTCTTT.